This T cell receptor (beta chain) was recorded in a study of blood T cell repertoires in COVID-19. Study summary: Specimens from acute and convalescent COVID-19 originated in the United States, Italy and Spain.

Using immunoSEQ multiplex PCR, the repertoire was profiled, and TCRdb retains in-frame clones only, with some absent. The table records roughly 79,000 clones, around 90% of them present only once. What was sequenced was peripheral blood. This clonotype was sampled from a woman aged 50 to 60 with acute or convalescent COVID-19.

The chain's CDR3 is CASTDPGDRGRYTEAFF. Here the CDR3 DNA reads TGTGCCAGCACCGACCCGGGGGACAGGGGAAGGTACACTGAAGCTTTCTTT. The chain uses TRBV2 and TRBJ1-1, with 10 bases fitting TRBD1. Germline V gene lookup returns CDR1 SNHLY and CDR2 FYNNEI. The CDR3 spans 17 residues. The V gene end was trimmed by 7 bases and the J gene end by 3 bases; junction bases not matched to a gene: 14. The full variable domain, completed using reference TRBV2 and TRBJ1-1, is EPEVTQTPSHQVTQMGQEVILRCVPISNHLYFYWYRQILGQKVEFLVSFYNNEISEKSEIFDDQFSVERPDGSNFTLKIRSTKLEDSAMYFCASTDPGDRGRYTEAFFGQGTRLTVV.